This T cell receptor beta chain was obtained from a study of tissue T cells after allogeneic stem cell transplantation. The study, taken as a whole, reports: Sampling depth was limited, and the cohort was small and clinically varied.

J gave up 1 base and V 0 bases, and 3 bases lay outside the gene matches. The CDR3 is 15 amino acids. Germline CDR1 and CDR2: KGHPV and FQNQEV (reference sequence). Profiling relied on immunoSEQ multiplex PCR, and the TCRdb table lists in-frame clones only, not all of them. The sample yields over 5,500 clones, 40% to 60% seen once. Stated time point: mouse harvest day 14 after allogeneic transplant. Tail vein injection delivered 10^7 T-cell-depleted bone marrow cells and 10^6 splenic CD5+ T cells. This clone has only a few counts. Its target is not known. Mouse gene names and germline throughout. The CDR3 is cut off 1 residue early in the read; its end comes from the germline J gene.

Sequenced material: gut tissue. J is TRBJ2-7 and V is TRBV26; 7 bases map to TRBD1. The sequence came from a female BALB/c mouse given C57BL/6 T cells with graft-versus-host disease after an allogeneic hematopoietic cell transplant. The part of the CDR3 DNA that was read is TGTGCCAGCAGTCTGTCGACGACAGGGTCCTATGAACAGTAC. Amino acid sequence: CASSLSTTGSYEQY. The CDR3, in full, reads CASSLSTTGSYEQYF.